This T cell receptor beta chain was identified during a study of cytomegalovirus exposure and HLA in healthy donors. Note on this clone: Its target is not known.

Study results and caveats: The study recorded about 160 TCR beta chains that were cytomegalovirus-associated. With further analysis later on, most CMV-associated TCR beta chains appeared HLA-restricted. In vitro work confirmed that three CMV-associated chains recognize CMV antigens. Earlier findings revealed that most TCR beta V segments proved productive either about 90% or about 30% of the time.

The CDR3 sequence is 18 residues long. Germline V gives CDR1 ENHRY, CDR2 SYGVKD. Trimming took 5 bases from V and 1 from J; bases not matched to a gene: 14. Vbeta (60) and Jbeta (13) primers were used in the PCR. TCRdb's table, derived via immunoSEQ multiplex PCR, lists solely in-frame clones and lacks some. The sample records about 96,000 clones, 65% to 80% being singletons. This chain joins TRBV10-3 and TRBJ2-7; TRBD1 matches 10 bases. The sample consisted of PBMCs. The receptor comes from a female donor in good health and CMV-seropositive. DNA of the CDR3: TGTGCCATCAGTCCCTACCCGGGACAGGGGTCGAAATCCTACGAGCAGTACTTC. Protein: CAISPYPGQGSKSYEQYF.